The 26 T cell receptor beta chains presented below share a single source sample, sequenced in a study of blood T cells in healthy people across ages. A J-beta primer mix and a sample-barcoded 5' primer were used in a second PCR of about 6 to 12 cycles. Via MiXCR, TCRdb re-called the 5' RACE reads, giving one row per CDR3 protein. The repertoire holds around 690,000 distinct CDR3 sequences, with 58% as singletons. Material: blood. The receptors shown here come from a man aged 60 to 69 in good health.

This clonotype has only a few counts. Written as DNA, the CDR3 is TGCAGTGCTTTTACAGGGGTTTACGTGACCCAGTACTTC. Its translation: CSAFTGVYVTQYF. The chain is built from TRBV20-1 and TRBJ2-5, with TRBD1 matching over 7 bases. V was clipped by 5 bases and J by 7 bases; unmatched bases: 10. The germline gives CDR1 DFQATT, CDR2 SNEGSKA (reference sequence). This CDR3 region has 13 residues.

The chain links TRBV28 to TRBJ2-7, with D perhaps TRBD2 (5 bases). Germline V gives CDR1 MDHEN, CDR2 SYDVKM. The CDR3 spans 14 residues. V lost 6 bases and J 9 bases, leaving 21 bases between the germline ends. The CDR3 DNA is TGTGCCAGCAGCGACACGAGGACGGGGTTAGGGCAGTACTTC. Its translation is CASSDTRTGLGQYF.

This sequence joins TRBV29-1 and TRBJ2-1; 7 bases agree with TRBD2. The germline V gene has CDR1 SQVTM and CDR2 ANQGSEA. The CDR3 has 14 residues. Germline trimming cut 4 bases from V and 4 bases from J; bases unmatched to any gene: 7. CDR3 nucleotides: TGCAGCGTTGTGGGGGGGATTTCGTACAATGAGCAGTTCTTC. Protein sequence: CSVVGGISYNEQFF.

This sequence joins TRBV12-3 or TRBV12-4 and TRBJ1-4; 8 bases are shared with TRBD1. The junction had 3 bases not matched to a gene; V was cut back by 5 bases and J by 10 bases. CDR3 size: 12 residues. This CDR3 is CASSQQGGKLFF. As DNA, the CDR3 is TGTGCCAGCAGTCAACAGGGGGGAAAACTGTTTTTT.

V and J are TRBV11-2 and TRBJ2-4; D remains ambiguous. The end of the DNA fits TRBJ2-5 better, so the J call may be wrong. The CDR3 consists of 18 residues. Germline V CDR1 and CDR2: SGHAT, FQNNGV. The CDR3 loop reads CASSFEPAPTSKGETQYF. The CDR3 DNA sequence: TGTGCCAGCAGCTTCGAACCCGCCCCCACCAGTAAGGGAGAGACCCAGTACTTC.

V gene TRBV7-2 combines with J gene TRBJ2-3; a possible D gene is TRBD2 (7 bases). Germline-derived CDR1 and CDR2 are SGHTA and FQGNSA. V was pared by 1 base and J by 3 bases, with 11 bases between. This CDR3 region has 15 residues. In DNA form, the CDR3 reads TGTGCCAGCAGCTTAGGAGGGGGGGCAACAGATACGCAGTATTTT. Protein: CASSLGGGATDTQYF.

The genes are TRBV5-5 and TRBJ2-5; the D call may be TRBD1 or TRBD2 (6 bases each). Germline CDR1 reads SGHKS; CDR2 reads YYEKEE (reference sequence). This CDR3 spans 15 amino acids. Trimming stripped 3 bases from V and 2 bases from J, with 14 bases between. The CDR3 spells CASSWGAGAQETQYF. The DNA of the CDR3 is TGTGCCAGCAGCTGGGGGGCAGGAGCTCAAGAGACCCAGTACTTC. The full variable domain, in which reference TRBV5-5 and TRBJ2-5 provide the parts outside the CDR3, is DAGVTQSPTHLIKTRGQQVTLRCSPISGHKSVSWYQQVLGQGPQFIFQYYEKEERGRGNFPDRFSARQFPNYSSELNVNALLLGDSALYLCASSWGAGAQETQYFGPGTRLLVL.

The V and J genes are TRBV20-1 and TRBJ2-5; D is possibly TRBD1 (5 bases). The CDR3 loop spans 13 amino acids. V dropped 3 bases and J dropped 2 bases, with 10 bases sitting between them. CDR1 is DFQATT, CDR2 SNEGSKA, per germline (reference sequence). CDR3 region: CSARRQLQETQYF. The CDR3 nucleotides read TGCAGTGCTAGGAGACAGCTACAAGAGACCCAGTACTTC.

In its sample, this clonotype was seen a few times. The V and J genes are TRBV20-1 and TRBJ2-3; possibly TRBD2 for D (5 bases). The CDR3 has 14 residues. Looked up from germline, CDR1 is DFQATT and CDR2 is SNEGSKA (reference sequence). V shed 3 bases and J shed 4 bases, with 14 bases lying between them. The CDR3 DNA is TGCAGTGCTAGGGACCCGCCGGGATCAGATACGCAGTATTTT. Translated: CSARDPPGSDTQYF.

The gene calls are TRBV10-3 and TRBJ2-4; 12 bases are a match to TRBD2. The last part of the DNA fits TRBJ2-5 better; the J call may be wrong. The CDR3 consists of 16 residues. Per the germline V gene, CDR1 is ENHRY and CDR2 is SYGVKD. Here the CDR3 reads CAISESGLAGKETQYF. The CDR3 DNA is TGTGCCATCAGTGAGTCCGGACTAGCGGGAAAAGAGACCCAGTACTTC.

This clonotype was counted a few times. This rearrangement joins TRBV5-6 to TRBJ2-5, with a possible D match to TRBD1 (8 bases). V was shortened by 5 bases and J by 1 base, with 15 bases between the two germline ends. Germline lookup yields CDR1 SGHDT and CDR2 YYEEEE. The CDR3 has 15 residues. CDR3 nucleotide sequence: TGTGCCAGCAGTTTATACAGGGGGGGCCAAGAGACCCAGTACTTC. It encodes CASSLYRGGQETQYF.

This clonotype was observed a few times. The chain is built from TRBV11-2 and TRBJ2-5; 7 bases match TRBD1. Losses at the gene ends were 5 bases for V and 5 bases for J; bases not matched to a gene: 8. CDR1 SGHAT and CDR2 FQNNGV come from the germline V gene. There are 14 residues in the CDR3. The CDR3 DNA reads as TGTGCCAGCAGCGCACGACAGGGTATGGAGACCCAGTACTTC. It codes for CASSARQGMETQYF. Variable domain in full (rest from reference TRBV11-2 and TRBJ2-5): EAGVAQSPRYKIIEKRQSVAFWCNPISGHATLYWYQQILGQGPKLLIQFQNNGVVDDSQLPKDRFSAERLKGVDSTLKIQPAKLEDSAVYLCASSARQGMETQYFGPGTRLLVL.

This clonotype was counted at least ten times. V is TRBV6-1 and J is TRBJ2-7; D remains ambiguous. Trimming took off 3 bases at V and 2 bases at J, with 11 bases between the two ends. The CDR3 has 14 amino acids. The V gene's germline CDR1 is MNHNS and CDR2 SASEGT. CDR3 region: CASSESRVPYEQYF. CDR3 nucleotides: TGTGCCAGCAGTGAGTCCCGGGTTCCCTACGAGCAGTACTTC.

This chain joins TRBV3-1 and TRBJ1-3; no clear D gene. V was cut by 5 bases and J by 0 bases, with 5 bases left in between. CDR1 and CDR2 (germline): LGHDT, YNNKEL (reference sequence). This CDR3 contains 13 residues. The CDR3 region has the DNA TGTGCCAGCAGCGCCGCCTCTGGAAACACCATATATTTT. Protein: CASSAASGNTIYF.

The chain links TRBV20-1 to TRBJ2-3; maybe TRBD2 (5 bases). Germline lookup yields CDR1 DFQATT and CDR2 SNEGSKA (reference sequence). The germline V and J ends were trimmed by 6 bases and 0 bases, with 13 bases remaining between them. This CDR3 has 14 residues. Here the CDR3 reads CSALGQRSTDTQYF. The CDR3 DNA reads TGCAGTGCCCTTGGCCAGCGGAGCACAGATACGCAGTATTTT.

The chain is built from TRBV12-3 or TRBV12-4 and TRBJ2-3; D may be TRBD2 (7 bases). The germline V and J ends were trimmed by 5 bases and 11 bases, with 17 bases remaining between them. This CDR3 has 13 amino acids. CDR3 in amino acids: CASSRGGADEQYF. The CDR3 DNA reads TGTGCCAGCAGTAGGGGGGGAGCAGATGAGCAGTATTTT.

This clonotype turned up a few times. The chain is built from TRBV6-5 and TRBJ2-1; the match to TRBD2 covers 8 bases. CDR3 length: 15 amino acids. Germline CDR1 and CDR2: MNHEY and SVGAGI. With 8 bases clipped from V and 1 base from J, the junction kept 7 bases outside the gene matches. CDR3: CASRRAGDSYNEQFF. The CDR3 DNA follows: TGTGCCAGCCGAAGAGCGGGGGATTCCTACAATGAGCAGTTCTTC.

The V and J genes are TRBV5-1 and TRBJ1-3, with a weak D call TRBD1 (6 bases). CDR1 and CDR2 (germline): SGHRS, YFSETQ. V gave up 4 bases and J gave up 4 bases, with 18 bases separating them. The CDR3 length is 16 residues. Written as DNA, the CDR3 is TGCGCCAGCAGCCCAAACTCGGGGGCGCGAGGAAACACCATATATTTT. Amino acids: CASSPNSGARGNTIYF.

This chain links TRBV3-1 with TRBJ2-3; 9 nucleotides line up with TRBD2. The trim removed 4 bases at V and 4 bases at J, leaving 12 bases unmatched. CDR1 and CDR2 (germline): LGHDT, YNNKEL (reference sequence). The CDR3 contains 17 residues. In DNA, the CDR3 is TGTGCCAGCAGCCCCCCGGGTAGCGGGGGAGGTGCAGATACGCAGTATTTT. This sequence encodes CASSPPGSGGGADTQYF.

The J gene is TRBJ2-3, the V gene TRBV6-5; D not certain. Germline assignment: CDR1 MNHEY and CDR2 SVGAGI. This CDR3 has 14 residues. Trimming took off 5 bases at V and 8 bases at J, with 17 bases between the two ends. The CDR3 loop is CASSPADRPATQYF. The CDR3 DNA sequence: TGTGCCAGCAGTCCGGCGGACCGGCCAGCTACGCAGTATTTT.

V is TRBV2 and J is TRBJ2-7; unclear D gene. V was pared by 6 bases and J by 7 bases, with 13 bases between. The length of the CDR3 is 12 residues. Germline V gene lookup returns CDR1 SNHLY and CDR2 FYNNEI. CDR3 sequence reads: CASSELTPEQYF. CDR3 sequence (DNA): TGTGCCAGCAGCGAATTAACTCCAGAGCAGTACTTC. The whole variable domain, filled in from reference TRBV2 and TRBJ2-7, reads EPEVTQTPSHQVTQMGQEVILRCVPISNHLYFYWYRQILGQKVEFLVSFYNNEISEKSEIFDDQFSVERPDGSNFTLKIRSTKLEDSAMYFCASSELTPEQYFGPGTRLTVT.

The V call is TRBV7-2, the J call TRBJ1-2; D remains unclear. CDR3 size: 14 residues. The V end was cut by 7 bases, the J end by 3 bases, with 15 bases between. The germline V gene encodes CDR1 SGHTA and CDR2 FQGNSA. CDR3: CASTLGGGDYGYTF. The CDR3 DNA follows: TGTGCCAGCACCCTTGGAGGCGGGGACTATGGCTACACCTTC.

This clonotype was seen a handful of times. CDR3 region: CATSDPGTGNTGELFF. The CDR3 DNA is TGTGCCACCAGTGACCCCGGGACAGGGAACACCGGGGAGCTGTTTTTT. The chain uses TRBV24-1 and TRBJ2-2; TRBD1 agrees at 8 bases. CDR3 length: 16 amino acids. V shed 4 bases and J 1 base; nucleotides not matched to a gene: 4. CDR1 and CDR2 (germline): KGHDR, SFDVKD.

This clonotype has just a few counts. The V gene is TRBV29-1, the J gene TRBJ2-1; maybe TRBD2 (6 bases). CDR3 length: 12 residues. Germline V gene lookup returns CDR1 SQVTM and CDR2 ANQGSEA. V was shortened by 7 bases and J by 1 base, with 8 bases between the two germline ends. CDR3 nucleotide sequence: TGCAGCGCTAGCGAGTCCTACAATGAGCAGTTCTTC. Protein sequence: CSASESYNEQFF.

The chain is built from TRBV27 and TRBJ2-5; 8 bases agree with TRBD2. V was pared by 5 bases and J by 11 bases, with 22 bases of the junction left unmatched. Germline V lookup: CDR1 MNHEY, CDR2 SMNVEV (reference sequence). There are 17 residues in the CDR3. This chain's CDR3 is CASSPAGTRGIYNEQYF. The CDR3 DNA reads as TGTGCCAGCAGTCCCGCCGGGACTAGAGGAATTTACAATGAGCAGTACTTC.

This clonotype was counted between two and nine times. This sequence joins TRBV27 and TRBJ1-1; TRBD1 might be the D (6 bases). The V and J ends lost 3 bases and 4 bases respectively, with 12 bases between them. This CDR3 contains 14 residues. From germline, CDR1 is MNHEY and CDR2 SMNVEV (reference sequence). The DNA of the CDR3 is TGTGCCAGCAGTTTGTTGGGGGGCGGCACTGAAGCTTTCTTT. It encodes CASSLLGGGTEAFF.